These 26 T cell receptor beta chains came from one sample sequenced in a study of cytomegalovirus exposure and HLA in healthy donors. With 60 Vbeta and 13 Jbeta primers, the PCR was carried out. Generated by immunoSEQ multiplex PCR, the TCRdb table keeps only in-frame clones and is missing some. Of approximately 160,000 clones listed, around three quarters are singletons. Sample: PBMCs. The receptors here all came from a woman younger than 45 in good health and CMV-seronegative.

This clone has only a few counts. This CDR3 reads CASSPLPVHLLNTGELFF. The CDR3 DNA reads as TGTGCCAGCTCACCACTCCCGGTGCACCTACTCAACACCGGGGAGCTGTTTTTT. The chain has TRBV18 and TRBJ2-2; no clear D gene. The CDR3 loop spans 18 amino acids. Germline V gene data show CDR1 as KGHSH and CDR2 as LQKENI. V was cut by 1 base and J by 2 bases, with 17 bases left in between.

Details on this clone: The junction departs from the called germline gene at one end, perhaps through a read error. This chain joins TRBV7-2 and TRBJ2-7; possibly TRBD1 for D (5 bases). Germline CDR1 reads SGHTA; CDR2 reads FQGNSA. The length of the CDR3 is 13 residues. DNA of the CDR3: TGTGCCAGCAGCTTAGTCCCCAGGGCCCCGTTGGGCTTC. Its protein product is CASSLVPRAPLGF.

The genes are TRBV6-5 and TRBJ1-1; D possibly corresponds to TRBD1 (5 bases). Germline values: CDR1 MNHEY, CDR2 SVGAGI. This CDR3 has 13 amino acids. V lost 5 bases and J lost 3, with 10 bases in between. In DNA form, the CDR3 reads TGTGCCAGCAGTGTCGACAGAGACACTGAAGCTTTCTTT. Its protein product is CASSVDRDTEAFF.

This clone was seen a few times. The J gene is TRBJ1-1, the V gene TRBV27; D is possibly TRBD1 (5 bases). Germline CDR1 MNHEY, CDR2 SMNVEV (reference sequence). Trimming left V 2 bases short and J 6 bases short, with 16 bases between. The CDR3 runs to 15 residues. The CDR3 nucleotides read TGTGCCAGCAGTTTAGGCAGGGCGTCGGTCTCTGAAGCTTTCTTT. Protein: CASSLGRASVSEAFF.

This chain connects TRBV5-1 to TRBJ1-5; D may be TRBD1 (6 bases). Germline V gives CDR1 SGHRS, CDR2 YFSETQ. The CDR3 length is 14 residues. Between the trimmed V and J ends, which lost 4 bases and 5 bases, there was a span of 13 bases. This CDR3 is CASSPQGPYQPQHF. CDR3 bases: TGCGCCAGCAGCCCACAGGGCCCATATCAGCCCCAGCATTTT.

V is TRBV7-9 and J is TRBJ1-2; weak D call: TRBD1 (6 bases). The CDR3 is made up of 17 amino acids. The V gene lost 4 bases and the J gene lost 4 bases, with 22 bases spanning the gap. The V gene's germline CDR1 is SEHNR and CDR2 FQNEAQ (reference sequence). The CDR3: CASSSPKSAGDLYGYTF. In nucleotides, the CDR3 is TGTGCCAGCAGCTCCCCCAAATCGGCAGGGGACCTCTATGGCTACACCTTC.

This chain connects TRBV7-8 to TRBJ2-5; 11 bases agree with TRBD2. The CDR3 runs to 16 residues. V shed 8 bases and J 3 bases; nucleotides not matched to a gene: 11. In germline, CDR1 is SGHVS, CDR2 FQNEAQ. DNA of the CDR3: TGTGCCAGCTTCCTCAGGGATAGCGGGAGGGAAGAGACCCAGTACTTC. Translated: CASFLRDSGREETQYF.

This chain connects TRBV27 to TRBJ2-7; 7 positions match TRBD1. CDR1 and CDR2 (germline): MNHEY, SMNVEV (reference sequence). CDR3 length: 15 amino acids. V lost 2 bases, J lost 4 bases, and 8 bases stayed unmatched. This CDR3 reads CASSLRGQRIYEQYF. As DNA, the CDR3 is TGTGCCAGCAGTTTAAGGGGACAGCGAATATACGAGCAGTACTTC.

The CDR3 region has the DNA TGTGCCACCAGCAGCCCGGGGCGGGGCACAGGAAACACCATATATTTT. This translates into CATSSPGRGTGNTIYF. The chain carries TRBV15 and TRBJ1-3, with a weak D call TRBD1 (5 bases). Trimming shortened V by 3 bases and J by 4 bases, and 16 bases separated the two germline ends. There are 16 residues in the CDR3. Germline V CDR1 and CDR2: LNHNV, YYDKDF (reference sequence).

This chain uses TRBV7-2 with TRBJ1-2; no clear D gene. Germline V gene lookup returns CDR1 SGHTA and CDR2 FQGNSA. V was clipped by 1 base and J by 7 bases, with 16 bases between them. CDR3 length: 15 amino acids. CDR3 DNA sequence: TGTGCCAGCAGCTTAGAGCCGGGTGTAATTGCTGGCTACACCTTC. Its protein is CASSLEPGVIAGYTF.

The chain links TRBV27 to TRBJ1-2; possible D gene TRBD1, 6 bases. This CDR3 has 16 residues. Germline values: CDR1 MNHEY, CDR2 SMNVEV (reference sequence). Trimming removed 0 bases from V and 4 bases from J, with 15 bases in between. The CDR3 protein is CASSLSMPVGGYGYTF. DNA for the CDR3: TGTGCCAGCAGTTTATCGATGCCGGTAGGGGGCTATGGCTACACCTTC.

V and J are TRBV18 and TRBJ1-5; D may be TRBD1 (6 bases). CDR1 and CDR2 from the germline V gene are KGHSH and LQKENI. Trimming cost V 3 bases and J 5 bases, with 17 bases left between them. The CDR3 sequence is 16 residues long. CDR3 region: CASSPSPGVVDQPQHF. The CDR3 region has the DNA TGTGCCAGCTCACCCTCCCCAGGGGTTGTAGATCAGCCCCAGCATTTT. The full variable domain, in which reference TRBV18 and TRBJ1-5 provide the parts outside the CDR3, is NAGVMQNPRHLVRRRGQEARLRCSPMKGHSHVYWYRQLPEEGLKFMVYLQKENIIDESGMPKERFSAEFPKEGPSILRIQQVVRGDSAAYFCASSPSPGVVDQPQHFGDGTRLSIL.

The V call is TRBV6-5, the J call TRBJ2-7, with D unclear. The CDR3 covers 14 residues. Germline V CDR1 and CDR2: MNHEY, SVGAGI. V shed 4 bases and J shed 0 bases, with 10 bases lying between them. CDR3 bases: TGTGCCAGCAGTTTTTTCGGCGGCTCCTACGAGCAGTACTTC. This translates into CASSFFGGSYEQYF.

The V gene is TRBV5-1, the J gene TRBJ2-7; D possibly corresponds to TRBD2 (5 bases). CDR1 and CDR2 (germline): SGHRS, YFSETQ. Between the trimmed V and J ends, which lost 2 bases and 3 bases, there was a span of 15 bases. The CDR3 covers 15 residues. In DNA form, the CDR3 reads TGCGCCAGCAGCTTAGTTACGGGATTGTACTACGAGCAGTACTTC. This sequence encodes CASSLVTGLYYEQYF.

Turning to this clone: Other DNA sequences of this sample code for an identical CDR3. This rearrangement joins TRBV9 to TRBJ2-6, with D maybe TRBD1 (6 bases). Germline V gene data show CDR1 as SGDLS and CDR2 as YYNGEE. The CDR3 runs to 17 residues. Trimming left V 0 bases short and J 0 bases short, with 10 bases between. The CDR3 DNA follows: TGTGCCAGCAGCGTAGGGCAGGGGTCCTCTGGGGCCAACGTCCTGACTTTC. Translation gives CASSVGQGSSGANVLTF.

This clone appeared a few times. The chain couples TRBV7-9 to TRBJ2-7; 8 bases are shared with TRBD2. Germline V gene sequence: CDR1 SEHNR, CDR2 FQNEAQ (reference sequence). The CDR3 is made up of 15 amino acids. The junction had 10 bases not matched to a gene; V was cut back by 5 bases and J by 4 bases. The CDR3 region is CASSPGGGFGYEQYF. The CDR3 coding sequence is TGTGCCAGCAGCCCCGGCGGGGGGTTTGGGTACGAGCAGTACTTC.

The rearrangement uses TRBV21-1 and TRBJ1-1. TRBV21-1 is noted as a pseudogene. CDR3 size: 18 residues. The CDR3 spells CASSKAQISEVMNTEAFF. DNA for the CDR3: TGTGCCAGCAGCAAAGCGCAAATCTCTGAGGTTATGAACACTGAAGCTTTCTTT.

V usage is TRBV19 and J usage is TRBJ1-1; perhaps TRBD1 as D (6 bases). Germline V gene data show CDR1 as LNHDA and CDR2 as SQIVND (reference sequence). The ends were cut back, 5 bases at V and 0 bases at J, with 13 bases in the middle. The CDR3 is 15 amino acids. CDR3 nucleotides: TGTGCCAGTAGTCAGACAGGAATGATGAACACTGAAGCTTTCTTT. As protein: CASSQTGMMNTEAFF. The variable domain in full, with the rest retrieved from reference TRBV19 and TRBJ1-1, is DGGITQSPKYLFRKEGQNVTLSCEQNLNHDAMYWYRQDPGQGLRLIYYSQIVNDFQKGDIAEGYSVSREKKESFPLTVTSAQKNPTAFYLCASSQTGMMNTEAFFGQGTRLTVV.

V and J are TRBV5-1 and TRBJ2-5; 10 positions match TRBD2. Germline-derived CDR1 and CDR2 are SGHRS and YFSETQ. V lost 4 bases, J lost 2 bases, and 8 bases stayed unmatched. The CDR3 length is 16 residues. For the CDR3, the DNA is TGCGCCAGCAGCGCCCAACTAGCGGGACTTCAAGAGACCCAGTACTTC. It yields the protein CASSAQLAGLQETQYF.

The chain is built from TRBV7-6 and TRBJ1-3, with D perhaps matching TRBD1 (5 bases). Germline assignment: CDR1 SGHVS and CDR2 FNYEAQ. The CDR3 sequence is 15 residues long. V lost 1 base, J lost 8 bases, and 15 bases lay in between. CDR3 nucleotide sequence: TGTGCCAGCAGCTTAGGAGGCAGGGATCCACACACCATATATTTT. Its protein product is CASSLGGRDPHTIYF.

The rearrangement joins TRBV2 to TRBJ2-2; no clear D gene. The CDR3 has 13 residues. Per the germline V gene, CDR1 is SNHLY and CDR2 is FYNNEI. Trimming took 7 bases from V and 9 from J, leaving 15 bases between them. CDR3 sequence: CASKESLVRELFF. CDR3 nucleotides: TGTGCCAGCAAAGAAAGCCTAGTTAGGGAGCTGTTTTTT.

This clone was picked up one time. V and J are TRBV5-4 and TRBJ1-4; the match to TRBD1 covers 7 bases. The junction had 9 bases not matched to a gene; V was cut back by 5 bases and J by 5 bases. The CDR3 has 15 amino acids. Germline CDR1 and CDR2: SGHNT and YYREEE (reference sequence). The CDR3 region has the DNA TGTGCCAGCAGGACGGCCGGGACAGACAATGAAAAACTGTTTTTT. Translating gives CASRTAGTDNEKLFF.

This chain connects TRBV4-1 to TRBJ2-1; TRBD2 agrees at 7 bases. The CDR3 spans 19 residues. Germline trimming cut 2 bases from V and 2 bases from J; bases unmatched to any gene: 15. Germline V lookup: CDR1 MGHRA, CDR2 YSYEKL. The CDR3, as DNA: TGCGCCAGCAGCCAACCATTTACCCCCCTAGCGGCTACCTACAATGAGCAGTTCTTC. This translates into CASSQPFTPLAATYNEQFF.

V is TRBV7-9 and J is TRBJ2-5; 8 bases are shared with TRBD2. With the DNA end fitting TRBJ2-7 better, the J assignment may be wrong. CDR3 length equals 15 residues. Germline CDR1 SEHNR, CDR2 FQNEAQ (reference sequence). The CDR3 DNA reads as TGTGCCAGCAGCTCCGCCTGGGGACTAGCCTACGAGCAGTACTTC. Translated, it gives CASSSAWGLAYEQYF.

To note about this clone: A junction end diverges from the germline sequence, so it may reflect a read error. This chain joins TRBV6-5 and TRBJ1-2; TRBD1 agrees at 8 bases. CDR1 MNHEY and CDR2 SVGAGI come from the germline V gene. The CDR3 covers 14 residues. This CDR3 reads CASRTGVNNYGYPF. The CDR3 coding sequence is TGTGCCAGCAGGACAGGGGTTAATAACTATGGCTACCCCTTC.

In its sample, this clone was seen a few times. The chain joins TRBV7-9 to TRBJ2-5; 14 bases are shared with TRBD2. Trimming cost V 4 bases and J 4 bases; bases outside gene matches: 8. The CDR3 loop spans 17 amino acids. Looked up from germline, CDR1 is SEHNR and CDR2 is FQNEAQ (reference sequence). The CDR3 bases are TGTGCCAGCAGCTCTCCAAGGGGGACTAGCGGGAGAGAGACCCAGTACTTC. The encoded protein is CASSSPRGTSGRETQYF. The full variable domain, in which reference TRBV7-9 and TRBJ2-5 provide the parts outside the CDR3, is DTGVSQNPRHKITKRGQNVTFRCDPISEHNRLYWYRQTLGQGPEFLTYFQNEAQLEKSRLLSDRFSAERPKGSFSTLEIQRTEQGDSAMYLCASSSPRGTSGRETQYFGPGTRLLVL.